The rows below give T cell receptor beta chains drawn from one sample of a study of blood T cell repertoires in COVID-19. Data came from immunoSEQ multiplex PCR; TCRdb stores just in-frame clones and leaves some out. The table shows hundreds of thousands of clones, with about 90% occurring only once. The material sequenced was peripheral blood. These receptors came from a woman aged 50 to 60 with acute or convalescent COVID-19. The CDR3 runs from the conserved cysteine through the conserved F or W.

J	V	CDR3
TRBJ2-5	TRBV7-6	CASSLNVQGETQYF
TRBJ2-3	TRBV6-2/TRBV6-3	CASSVPSGGTTDTQYF
TRBJ1-1	TRBV4-1	CASDWGDQKRTEAFF
TRBJ2-1	TRBV24-1	CATSDLGLAGDNEQFF
TRBJ2-2	TRBV5-6	CASYNRRNTGELFF
TRBJ1-5	TRBV11-2	CASSLDFGNQPQHF
TRBJ1-1	TRBV19	CASSPGTSNTEAFF
TRBJ2-7	TRBV19	CASSTGQVPYEQYF
TRBJ2-3	TRBV24-1	CATSDPGRGTDTQYF
TRBJ1-5	TRBV29-1	CSVGQTDQPQHF
TRBJ2-7	TRBV6-5	CASSLGQGVYEQYF
TRBJ2-5	TRBV7-2	CASSLGVRNSGYKETQYF
TRBJ2-1	TRBV7-7	CASSPDRGSYNEQFF
TRBJ2-3	TRBV24-1	CATSDLSDNTDTQYF
TRBJ1-2	TRBV4-3	CASSQSTMDYYGYTF
TRBJ1-1	TRBV3-1/TRBV3-2	CASSQAGNTEAFF
TRBJ2-7	TRBV27	CASSFLGLANSYEQYF
TRBJ1-2	TRBV12-5	CASGLVRGYGYTF
TRBJ2-6	TRBV4-3	CASSQDAQGASGANVLTF
TRBJ1-4	TRBV4-3	CASSQLGQINEKLFF
TRBJ1-5	TRBV24-1	CATLTGVRNQPQHF
TRBJ1-1	TRBV2	CASTGQLITEAFF
TRBJ2-3	TRBV5-1	CASSLGGQVADTQYF
TRBJ1-2	TRBV4-1	CASSPSSGQGYGYTF
TRBJ1-2	TRBV5-6	CASSFGVPGQGYGYTF
TRBJ1-2	TRBV5-1	CASSPAGQGSDYTF
TRBJ2-7	TRBV6-6	CASSPGGSYEQYF
TRBJ1-1	TRBV7-9	CASSLGTGRDTEAFF
TRBJ2-3	TRBV10-3	CAISSTGEDTQYF
TRBJ1-1	TRBV6-5	CASSRGHANTEAFF
TRBJ2-3	TRBV6-6	CASSYVAASTDTQYF
TRBJ1-3	TRBV7-6	CASSPGQGGLRNTIYF
TRBJ2-5	TRBV5-4	CASSSDRVVRETQYF
TRBJ2-3	TRBV5-4	CASSLVSGGRDTQYF
TRBJ2-3	TRBV29-1	CSASPGQGTDTQYF
TRBJ1-5	TRBV7-2	CASSAGTGTYSNQPQHF
TRBJ1-1	TRBV11-3	CASSSVPEAFF
TRBJ2-7	TRBV4-1	CASSQAPGQGYEQYF
TRBJ2-1	TRBV2	CASFGAYNEQFF
TRBJ2-7	TRBV7-2	CASSLGTSRTYEQYF
TRBJ2-5	TRBV13	CASSPRWARETQYF
TRBJ2-3	TRBV19	CASSIGLARTNIGTQYF
TRBJ1-1	TRBV18	CASSPGHPNTEAFF
TRBJ2-1	TRBV7-9	CASSPPGTSGNEQFF
TRBJ1-2	TRBV7-9	CASSWENGGYTF
TRBJ2-1	TRBV7-8	CASSLESVGEQFF
TRBJ1-2	TRBV18	CASSLITENGYTF
TRBJ1-1	TRBV30	CAWSRYRGDTEAFF
TRBJ1-2	TRBV24-1	CATSDFGQGARYGYTF
TRBJ1-4	TRBV4-1	CASSQDDVGQGEKLFF
TRBJ1-4	TRBV6-5	CATSDGTVNEKLFF
TRBJ2-1	TRBV10-1	CASGTSGSSYNEQFF
TRBJ2-6	TRBV11-2	CASSFRTGERSGANVLTF